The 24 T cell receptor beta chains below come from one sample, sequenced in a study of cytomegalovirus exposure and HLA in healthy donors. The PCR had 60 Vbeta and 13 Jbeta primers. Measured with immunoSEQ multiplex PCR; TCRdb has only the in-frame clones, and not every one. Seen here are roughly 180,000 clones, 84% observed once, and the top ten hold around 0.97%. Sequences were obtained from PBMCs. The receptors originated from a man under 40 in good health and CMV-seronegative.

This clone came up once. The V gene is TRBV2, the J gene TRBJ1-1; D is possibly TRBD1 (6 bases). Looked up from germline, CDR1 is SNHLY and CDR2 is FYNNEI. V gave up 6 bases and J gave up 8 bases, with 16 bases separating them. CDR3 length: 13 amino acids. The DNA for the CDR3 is TGTGCCAGCAGACTGAACAGGGAGAGAGAAGCTTTCTTT. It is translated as CASRLNREREAFF.

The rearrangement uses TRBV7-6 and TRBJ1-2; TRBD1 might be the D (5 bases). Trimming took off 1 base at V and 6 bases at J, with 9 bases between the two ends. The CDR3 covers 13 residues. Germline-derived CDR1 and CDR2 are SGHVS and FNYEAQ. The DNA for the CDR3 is TGTGCCAGCAGCTTAGAGGCAGGGCATGGCTACACCTTC. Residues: CASSLEAGHGYTF.

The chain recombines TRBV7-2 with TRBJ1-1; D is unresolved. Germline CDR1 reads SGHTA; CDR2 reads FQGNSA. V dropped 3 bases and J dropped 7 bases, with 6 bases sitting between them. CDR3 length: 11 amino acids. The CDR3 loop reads CASSFSGEAFF. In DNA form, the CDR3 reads TGTGCCAGCAGCTTCTCAGGTGAAGCTTTCTTT. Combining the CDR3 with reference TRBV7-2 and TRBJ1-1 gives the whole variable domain GAGVSQSPSNKVTEKGKDVELRCDPISGHTALYWYRQSLGQGLEFLIYFQGNSAPDKSGLPSDRFSAERTGGSVSTLTIQRTQQEDSAVYLCASSFSGEAFFGQGTRLTVV.

CDR3 DNA sequence: TGCACCAGCATCCATAGGGTAGCGGGGCCATGCCCAGATACGCAGTATTTT. This gives the protein CTSIHRVAGPCPDTQYF. J is TRBJ2-3 and V is TRBV1; the D call TRBD2 from the table was never checked on the DNA. TRBV1 is annotated as a pseudogene. CDR3 size: 17 residues.

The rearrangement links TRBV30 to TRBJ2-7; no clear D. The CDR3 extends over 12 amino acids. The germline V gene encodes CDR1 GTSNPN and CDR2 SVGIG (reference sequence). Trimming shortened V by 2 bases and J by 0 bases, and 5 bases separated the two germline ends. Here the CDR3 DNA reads TGTGCCTGGAGTACAGTCTCCTACGAGCAGTACTTC. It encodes CAWSTVSYEQYF.

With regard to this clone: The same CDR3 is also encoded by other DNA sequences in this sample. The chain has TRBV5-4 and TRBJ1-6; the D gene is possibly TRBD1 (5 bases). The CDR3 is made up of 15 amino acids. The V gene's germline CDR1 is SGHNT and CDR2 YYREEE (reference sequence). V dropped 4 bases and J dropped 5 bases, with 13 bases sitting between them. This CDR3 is CASSKHTGNNSPLHF. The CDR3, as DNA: TGTGCCAGCAGCAAACATACAGGCAATAATTCACCCCTCCACTTT.

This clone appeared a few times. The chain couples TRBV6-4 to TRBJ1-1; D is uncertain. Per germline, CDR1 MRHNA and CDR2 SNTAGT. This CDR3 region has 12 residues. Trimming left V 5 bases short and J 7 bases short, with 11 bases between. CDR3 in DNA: TGTGCCAGCAGTAACCCCCGAGATGAAGCTTTCTTT. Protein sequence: CASSNPRDEAFF.

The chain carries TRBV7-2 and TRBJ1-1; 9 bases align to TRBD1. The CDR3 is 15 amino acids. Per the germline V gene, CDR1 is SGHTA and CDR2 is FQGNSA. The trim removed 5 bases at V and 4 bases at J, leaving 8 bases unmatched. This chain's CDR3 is CASSPGQGLGTEAFF. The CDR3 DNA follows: TGTGCCAGCAGCCCTGGACAGGGGTTGGGCACTGAAGCTTTCTTT.

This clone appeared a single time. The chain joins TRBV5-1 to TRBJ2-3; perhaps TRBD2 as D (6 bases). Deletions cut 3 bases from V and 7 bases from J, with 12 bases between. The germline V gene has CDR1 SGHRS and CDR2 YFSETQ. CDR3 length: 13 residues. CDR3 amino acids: CASSWDGLNTQYF. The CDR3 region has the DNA TGCGCCAGCAGCTGGGACGGACTAAATACGCAGTATTTT.

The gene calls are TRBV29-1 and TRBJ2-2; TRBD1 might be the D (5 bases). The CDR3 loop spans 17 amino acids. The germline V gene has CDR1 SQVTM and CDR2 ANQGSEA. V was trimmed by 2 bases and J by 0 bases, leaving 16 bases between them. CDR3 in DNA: TGCAGCGTTGAATATCGCGACAGAGCAGCGAACACCGGGGAGCTGTTTTTT. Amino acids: CSVEYRDRAANTGELFF.

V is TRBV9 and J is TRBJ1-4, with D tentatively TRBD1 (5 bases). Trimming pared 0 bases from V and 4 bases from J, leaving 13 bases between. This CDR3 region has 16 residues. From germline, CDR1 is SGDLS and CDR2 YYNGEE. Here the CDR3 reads CASSVGVDSFNEKLFF. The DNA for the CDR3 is TGTGCCAGCAGCGTAGGGGTTGACAGCTTTAATGAAAAACTGTTTTTT.

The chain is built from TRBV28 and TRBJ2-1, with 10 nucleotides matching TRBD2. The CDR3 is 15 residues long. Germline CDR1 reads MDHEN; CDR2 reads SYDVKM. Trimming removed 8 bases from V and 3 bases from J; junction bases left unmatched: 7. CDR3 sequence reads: CASRELAGLYNEQFF. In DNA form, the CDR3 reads TGTGCCAGCCGAGAACTAGCGGGGCTCTACAATGAGCAGTTCTTC.

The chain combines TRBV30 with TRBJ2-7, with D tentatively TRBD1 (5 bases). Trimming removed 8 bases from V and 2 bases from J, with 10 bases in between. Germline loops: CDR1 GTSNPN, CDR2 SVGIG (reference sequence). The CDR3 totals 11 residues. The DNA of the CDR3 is TGTGCCGGGGCCGCGACCTACGAGCAGTACTTC. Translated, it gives CAGAATYEQYF.

The CDR3 DNA reads as TGTGCCATCAGGGAGGACACCCGGGGCAATGAGCAGTTCTTC. Translating it yields CAIREDTRGNEQFF. The V and J genes are TRBV10-3 and TRBJ2-1; D assignment may be TRBD1 or TRBD2 (5 bases each). Trimming stripped 6 bases from V and 6 bases from J, with 15 bases between. The CDR3 is made up of 14 amino acids. Looked up from germline, CDR1 is ENHRY and CDR2 is SYGVKD.

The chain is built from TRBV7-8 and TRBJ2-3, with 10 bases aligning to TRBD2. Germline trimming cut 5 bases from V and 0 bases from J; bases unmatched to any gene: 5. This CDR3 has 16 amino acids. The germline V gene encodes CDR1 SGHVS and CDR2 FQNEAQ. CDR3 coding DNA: TGTGCCAGCAGCCCCTGGACTAGCGGTAGCACAGATACGCAGTATTTT. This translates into CASSPWTSGSTDTQYF. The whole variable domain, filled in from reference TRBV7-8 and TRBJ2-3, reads GAGVSQSPRYKVAKRGQDVALRCDPISGHVSLFWYQQALGQGPEFLTYFQNEAQLDKSGLPSDRFFAERPEGSVSTLKIQRTQQEDSAVYLCASSPWTSGSTDTQYFGPGTRLTVL.

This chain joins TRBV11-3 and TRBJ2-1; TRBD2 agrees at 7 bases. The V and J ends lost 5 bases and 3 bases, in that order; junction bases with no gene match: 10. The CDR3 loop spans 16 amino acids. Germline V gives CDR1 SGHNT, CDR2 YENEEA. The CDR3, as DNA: TGTGCCAGCAGCCAAGGAGGTAGCGGGTTCTACAATGAGCAGTTCTTC. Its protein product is CASSQGGSGFYNEQFF. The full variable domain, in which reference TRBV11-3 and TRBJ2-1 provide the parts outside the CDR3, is EAGVVQSPRYKIIEKKQPVAFWCNPISGHNTLYWYLQNLGQGPELLIRYENEEAVDDSQLPKDRFSAERLKGVDSTLKIQPAELGDSAVYLCASSQGGSGFYNEQFFGPGTRLTVL.

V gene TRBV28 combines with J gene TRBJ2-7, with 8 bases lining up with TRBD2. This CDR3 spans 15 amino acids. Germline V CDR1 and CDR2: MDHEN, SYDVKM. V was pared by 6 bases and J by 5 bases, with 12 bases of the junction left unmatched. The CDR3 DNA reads TGTGCCAGCAGCTACGGGGGGGCCACTTGGGACGAGCAGTACTTC. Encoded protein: CASSYGGATWDEQYF.

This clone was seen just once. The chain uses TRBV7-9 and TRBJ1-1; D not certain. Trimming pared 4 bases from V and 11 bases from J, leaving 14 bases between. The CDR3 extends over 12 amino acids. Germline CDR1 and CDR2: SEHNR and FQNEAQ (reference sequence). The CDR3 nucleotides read TGTGCCAGCAGCTCCAGTGGGGAGGGCGCTTTCTTT. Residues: CASSSSGEGAFF. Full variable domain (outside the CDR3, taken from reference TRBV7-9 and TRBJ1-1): DTGVSQNPRHKITKRGQNVTFRCDPISEHNRLYWYRQTLGQGPEFLTYFQNEAQLEKSRLLSDRFSAERPKGSFSTLEIQRTEQGDSAMYLCASSSSGEGAFFGQGTRLTVV.

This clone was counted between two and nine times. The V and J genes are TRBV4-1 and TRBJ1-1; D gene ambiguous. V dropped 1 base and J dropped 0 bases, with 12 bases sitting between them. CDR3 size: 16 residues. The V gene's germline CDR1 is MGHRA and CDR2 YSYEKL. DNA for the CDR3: TGCGCCAGCAGCCAAGGCTTGAGGGCCATGAACACTGAAGCTTTCTTT. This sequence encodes CASSQGLRAMNTEAFF.

The CDR3 DNA sequence: TGTGCCACCAGCCTCAGACCCTTGACAGATGCAACTAATGAAAAACTGTTTTTT. It codes for CATSLRPLTDATNEKLFF. The rearrangement links TRBV15 to TRBJ1-4, with D tentatively TRBD1 (5 bases). This CDR3 has 18 amino acids. Germline V gene sequence: CDR1 LNHNV, CDR2 YYDKDF (reference sequence). V lost 5 bases and J lost 0, with 19 bases in between.

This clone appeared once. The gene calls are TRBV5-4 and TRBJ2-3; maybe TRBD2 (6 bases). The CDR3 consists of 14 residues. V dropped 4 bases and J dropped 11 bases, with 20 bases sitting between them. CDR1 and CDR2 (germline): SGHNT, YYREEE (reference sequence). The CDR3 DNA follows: TGTGCCAGCAGCCCGGCCGGCGTTTACGGGAGGCAGTATTTT. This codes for CASSPAGVYGRQYF. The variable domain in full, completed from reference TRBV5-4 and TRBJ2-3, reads ETGVTQSPTHLIKTRGQQVTLRCSSQSGHNTVSWYQQALGQGPQFIFQYYREEENGRGNFPPRFSGLQFPNYSSELNVNALELDDSALYLCASSPAGVYGRQYFGPGTRLTVL.

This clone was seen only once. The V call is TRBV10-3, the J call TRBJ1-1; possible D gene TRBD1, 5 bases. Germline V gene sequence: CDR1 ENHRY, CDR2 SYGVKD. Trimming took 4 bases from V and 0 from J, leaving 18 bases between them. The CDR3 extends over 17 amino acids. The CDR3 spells CAISGGSVLPMNTEAFF. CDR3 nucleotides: TGTGCCATCAGTGGGGGCAGCGTATTGCCAATGAACACTGAAGCTTTCTTT.

The CDR3 nucleotides read TGTGCCAGCAGCCCCCATCTGCTCGGGGGCTCCTACGAGCAGTACTTC. It encodes CASSPHLLGGSYEQYF. V usage is TRBV27 and J usage is TRBJ2-7; weak D call: TRBD2 (6 bases). Trimming left V 6 bases short and J 0 bases short, with 18 bases between. The CDR3 is 16 residues long. Per germline, CDR1 MNHEY and CDR2 SMNVEV (reference sequence).

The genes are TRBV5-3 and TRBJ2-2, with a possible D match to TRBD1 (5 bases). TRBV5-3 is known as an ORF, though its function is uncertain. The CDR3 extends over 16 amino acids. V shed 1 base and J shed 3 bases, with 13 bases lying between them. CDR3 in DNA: TGTGCCAGAAGCTTGTCAGGGCGGTTGGACACCGGGGAGCTGTTTTTT. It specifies CARSLSGRLDTGELFF.